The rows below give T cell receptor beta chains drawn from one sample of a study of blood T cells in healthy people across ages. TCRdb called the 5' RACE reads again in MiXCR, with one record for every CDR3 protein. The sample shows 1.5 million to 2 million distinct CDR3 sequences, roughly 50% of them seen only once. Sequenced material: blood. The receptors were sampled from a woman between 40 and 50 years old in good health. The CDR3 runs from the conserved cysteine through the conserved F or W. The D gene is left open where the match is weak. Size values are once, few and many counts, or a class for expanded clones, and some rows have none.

CDR3: CSVASGMNTEAFF; DNA: TGCAGCGTTGCTTCAGGGATGAACACTGAAGCTTTCTTT; J: TRBJ1-1; V: TRBV29-1; size: few; D: NA
CDR3: CASGSLQGDGYTF; DNA: TGTGCTAGTGGTTCACTCCAGGGGGATGGCTACACCTTC; J: TRBJ1-2; V: TRBV12-5; size: NA; D: TRBD1
CDR3: CSARKQGHTEAFF; DNA: TGCAGTGCTAGAAAACAGGGCCACACTGAAGCTTTCTTT; J: TRBJ1-1; V: TRBV20-1; size: NA; D: NA
CDR3: CASTDTGNFYEQYF; DNA: TGTGCCAGCACCGACACAGGAAACTTCTACGAGCAGTACTTC; J: TRBJ2-7; V: TRBV6-2/TRBV6-3; size: few; D: NA
CDR3: CSAKGPVETQYF; DNA: TGCAGTGCTAAAGGCCCCGTTGAGACCCAGTACTTC; J: TRBJ2-5; V: TRBV20-1; size: few; D: NA
CDR3: CASTWTGGRTNEKLFF; DNA: TGTGCCAGCACCTGGACAGGGGGGAGGACTAATGAAAAACTGTTTTTT; J: TRBJ1-4; V: TRBV6-2/TRBV6-3; size: NA; D: TRBD1
CDR3: CASSLLTGAGYGYTF; DNA: TGCGCCAGCAGCTTGTTGACGGGGGCAGGATATGGCTACACCTTC; J: TRBJ1-2; V: TRBV5-1; size: NA; D: NA
CDR3: CASSYDWGTLTNYGYTF; DNA: TGTGCCAGCAGTTACGACTGGGGCACCCTTACTAACTATGGCTACACCTTC; J: TRBJ1-2; V: TRBV6-5; size: NA; D: NA
CDR3: CASSGDPGQFYEQYF; DNA: TGTGCCAGCAGCGGGGATCCGGGACAATTCTACGAGCAGTACTTC; J: TRBJ2-7; V: TRBV9; size: NA; D: NA
CDR3: CSVVRGEQYF; DNA: TGCAGCGTTGTTCGCGGGGAGCAGTACTTC; J: TRBJ2-7; V: TRBV29-1; size: many; D: NA
CDR3: CASSKLGGYYGYTF; DNA: TGTGCCAGCAGCAAATTGGGGGGCTACTATGGCTACACCTTC; J: TRBJ1-2; V: TRBV21-1; size: NA; D: NA
CDR3: CASSSLGLAGDHPGYQQYF; DNA: TGCGCCAGCAGCTCCTTGGGGCTAGCGGGGGACCATCCTGGCTACCAGCAGTACTTC; J: TRBJ2-7; V: TRBV5-1; size: once; D: TRBD2
CDR3: CSAPPGQGVNIQYF; DNA: TGCAGTGCTCCGCCTGGACAGGGGGTAAACATTCAGTACTTC; J: TRBJ2-4; V: TRBV20-1; size: NA; D: TRBD1
CDR3: CASSLQQGVTDTQYF; DNA: TGTGCCAGCTCACTCCAGCAGGGTGTCACAGATACGCAGTATTTT; J: TRBJ2-3; V: TRBV18; size: NA; D: NA
CDR3: CASKKRGDETQYF; DNA: TGTGCCAGCAAGAAGAGAGGGGATGAGACCCAGTACTTC; J: TRBJ2-5; V: TRBV28; size: few; D: NA
CDR3: CASSRLAQTYEQYF; DNA: TGTGCCAGCAGCCGACTAGCCCAAACCTACGAGCAGTACTTC; J: TRBJ2-7; V: TRBV7-6; size: few; D: TRBD2
CDR3: CASTDFGDPSYEQYF; DNA: TGTGCCAGCACGGACTTCGGGGACCCCTCCTACGAGCAGTACTTC; J: TRBJ2-7; V: TRBV6-1; size: NA; D: NA
CDR3: CASSPRTGLFDNEQFF; DNA: TGTGCCAGCAGTCCTCGGACAGGGTTATTCGACAATGAGCAGTTCTTC; J: TRBJ2-1; V: TRBV12-3/TRBV12-4; size: few; D: TRBD1
CDR3: CSATLSWGAETQYF; DNA: TGCAGTGCTACACTAAGTTGGGGAGCAGAGACCCAGTACTTC; J: TRBJ2-5; V: TRBV20-1; size: NA; D: NA
CDR3: CASSQVLDTPPYNEQFF; DNA: TGCGCCAGCAGCCAAGTGCTTGACACGCCACCTTACAATGAGCAGTTCTTC; J: TRBJ2-1; V: TRBV4-3; size: NA; D: NA
CDR3: CASSLFLRIPQYF; DNA: TGCGCCAGCAGCTTGTTCCTGAGGATCCCACAGTACTTC; J: TRBJ2-5; V: TRBV5-1; size: NA; D: NA
CDR3: CSATRGGRTQYF; DNA: TGCAGTGCTACTCGAGGGGGACGAACGCAGTATTTT; J: TRBJ2-3; V: TRBV20-1; size: NA; D: NA
CDR3: CASSLEGEGMNYGYTF; DNA: TGTGCCAGCAGCTTAGAGGGGGAGGGTATGAACTATGGCTACACCTTC; J: TRBJ1-2; V: TRBV7-2; size: NA; D: NA
CDR3: CATSDSGSTDTQYF; DNA: TGTGCCACCAGTGATTCGGGCAGCACAGATACGCAGTATTTT; J: TRBJ2-3; V: TRBV24-1; size: NA; D: NA
CDR3: CASSRRTGEHHGYTF; DNA: TGTGCCAGCAGTCGTAGGACAGGGGAACACCATGGCTACACCTTC; J: TRBJ1-2; V: TRBV12-3/TRBV12-4; size: NA; D: TRBD1
CDR3: CSLVKTFNSPLHF; DNA: TGCAGCCTGGTGAAGACCTTTAATTCACCCCTCCACTTT; J: TRBJ1-6; V: TRBV20-1; size: NA; D: NA
CDR3: CASSPGGGSLGTGELFF; DNA: TGCGCCAGCAGCCCGGGCGGGGGTTCGTTGGGCACCGGGGAGCTGTTTTTT; J: TRBJ2-2; V: TRBV5-1; size: NA; D: TRBD2
CDR3: CASSLAGTLAGENNEQYF; DNA: TGTGCCAGCAGCTTAGCCGGGACGCTAGCGGGGGAAAACAATGAGCAGTACTTC; J: TRBJ2-7; V: TRBV7-9; size: once; D: TRBD2
CDR3: CASSTAADTQYF; DNA: TGTGCCAGCTCGACTGCCGCAGATACGCAGTATTTT; J: TRBJ2-3; V: TRBV18; size: few; D: NA
CDR3: CASSQETGFLQETQYF; DNA: TGTGCCAGCAGCCAAGAAACAGGGTTTTTACAAGAGACCCAGTACTTC; J: TRBJ2-5; V: TRBV4-2; size: NA; D: NA
CDR3: CASSLWAQGGTYGYTF; DNA: TGTGCCAGCAGTTTATGGGCCCAGGGGGGAACCTATGGCTACACCTTC; J: TRBJ1-2; V: TRBV28; size: NA; D: TRBD1
CDR3: CASSQARTGTYEQYF; DNA: TGCGCCAGCAGCCAAGCTAGGACAGGGACCTACGAGCAGTACTTC; J: TRBJ2-7; V: TRBV4-1; size: NA; D: TRBD1
CDR3: CSAVGALGSYEQYF; DNA: TGCAGTGCTGTCGGGGCATTGGGGTCCTACGAGCAGTACTTC; J: TRBJ2-7; V: TRBV20-1; size: few; D: NA
CDR3: CAISDRNSPLHF; DNA: TGTGCCATCAGCGACAGAAATTCACCCCTCCACTTT; J: TRBJ1-6; V: TRBV10-3; size: NA; D: NA
CDR3: CASSLGGVWYEQYF; DNA: TGTGCCAGCAGCTTAGGAGGGGTCTGGTACGAGCAGTACTTC; J: TRBJ2-7; V: TRBV7-2; size: few; D: NA
CDR3: CSVLKDYEQYF; DNA: TGCAGCGTACTTAAGGACTACGAGCAGTACTTC; J: TRBJ2-7; V: TRBV29-1; size: once; D: NA
CDR3: CSAPSALSSDTQYF; DNA: TGCAGTGCGCCTAGCGCGTTGAGCTCAGATACGCAGTATTTT; J: TRBJ2-3; V: TRBV20-1; size: NA; D: NA
CDR3: CSVGGPTSTDTQYF; DNA: TGCAGCGTTGGGGGGCCCACAAGCACAGATACGCAGTATTTT; J: TRBJ2-3; V: TRBV29-1; size: NA; D: NA
CDR3: CASSLASVAGDNEQFF; DNA: TGTGCCAGCAGTTTAGCGTCGGTAGCGGGGGACAATGAGCAGTTCTTC; J: TRBJ2-1; V: TRBV12-3/TRBV12-4; size: NA; D: TRBD2
CDR3: CASSPGQAGRGSEAFF; DNA: TGTGCCAGCTCACCAGGGCAGGCGGGGCGAGGATCGGAAGCTTTCTTT; J: TRBJ1-1; V: TRBV18; size: NA; D: NA
CDR3: CSAQGSGGTDTQYF; DNA: TGCAGTGCTCAAGGGAGCGGGGGGACAGATACGCAGTATTTT; J: TRBJ2-3; V: TRBV20-1; size: few; D: TRBD2
CDR3: CASSFGTAFYGYTF; DNA: TGTGCCAGCAGTTTCGGGACAGCCTTTTATGGCTACACCTTC; J: TRBJ1-2; V: TRBV6-2/TRBV6-3; size: NA; D: TRBD1
CDR3: CASSCSSSGGETQYF; DNA: TGTGCCAGCAGCTGTTCCTCTAGCGGGGGAGAGACCCAGTACTTC; J: TRBJ2-5; V: TRBV7-9; size: NA; D: TRBD2
CDR3: CATSARRGSYEQYF; DNA: TGTGCCACCAGTGCGAGGAGGGGGTCCTACGAGCAGTACTTC; J: TRBJ2-7; V: TRBV24-1; size: NA; D: NA
CDR3: CASSIRRAGSYTGELFF; DNA: TGCGCCAGCAGCATCCGACGGGCGGGGAGTTACACCGGGGAGCTGTTTTTT; J: TRBJ2-2; V: TRBV5-1; size: NA; D: NA
CDR3: CASSGPGERSGANVLTF; DNA: TGTGCCAGCAGTGGGCCAGGGGAACGGAGTGGGGCCAACGTCCTGACTTTC; J: TRBJ2-6; V: TRBV2; size: few; D: NA
CDR3: CSASRWGDSNQPQHF; DNA: TGCAGTGCTAGCCGGTGGGGGGATAGCAATCAGCCCCAGCATTTT; J: TRBJ1-5; V: TRBV20-1; size: NA; D: NA
CDR3: CASRVSAEETQYF; DNA: TGTGCCTCCCGAGTTAGTGCCGAAGAGACCCAGTACTTC; J: TRBJ2-5; V: TRBV18; size: NA; D: NA
CDR3: CASNLLARQETQYF; DNA: TGTGCCAGCAACCTACTAGCGCGCCAAGAGACCCAGTACTTC; J: TRBJ2-5; V: TRBV2; size: few; D: TRBD2
CDR3: CASRRQTPNEQYF; DNA: TGTGCCAGCAGACGACAGACCCCTAACGAGCAGTACTTC; J: TRBJ2-7; V: TRBV2; size: NA; D: NA
CDR3: CASSQYGTAFPTNEQFF; DNA: TGTGCCAGCAGCCAATATGGGACTGCCTTTCCTACAAATGAGCAGTTCTTC; J: TRBJ2-1; V: TRBV3-1; size: NA; D: NA
CDR3: CASSSGGPGYNEQFF; DNA: TGCGCCAGCAGTTCAGGGGGGCCGGGATACAATGAGCAGTTCTTC; J: TRBJ2-1; V: TRBV5-1; size: few; D: NA
CDR3: CASTLEQYF; DNA: TGTGCCAGCACCCTCGAGCAGTACTTC; J: TRBJ2-7; V: TRBV27; size: few; D: NA
CDR3: CSASKVGEQFF; DNA: TGCAGTGCTAGTAAAGTCGGTGAGCAGTTCTTC; J: TRBJ2-1; V: TRBV20-1; size: few; D: NA
CDR3: CASSSRASGDGDTQYF; DNA: TGTGCCAGCAGCTCCCGAGCTAGCGGGGATGGTGATACGCAGTATTTT; J: TRBJ2-3; V: TRBV11-1; size: few; D: TRBD2
CDR3: CASYQTVSSYNEQYF; DNA: TGTGCCAGCTACCAGACGGTTAGCTCCTACAATGAGCAGTACTTC; J: TRBJ2-5; V: TRBV7-9; size: NA; D: NA
CDR3: CATSNGPETQYF; DNA: TGTGCCACCTCAAACGGGCCGGAGACCCAGTACTTC; J: TRBJ2-5; V: TRBV15; size: few; D: NA
CDR3: CASSYGRGGLDTQYF; DNA: TGTGCCAGCAGTTACGGTAGAGGGGGCCTAGATACGCAGTATTTT; J: TRBJ2-3; V: TRBV6-6; size: NA; D: TRBD1